The rows below give T cell receptor beta chains drawn from one sample of a study of T cell changes during pregnancy in multiple sclerosis. TCRdb's table, derived via immunoSEQ multiplex PCR, lists solely in-frame clones and lacks some. Altogether fewer than 45,000 clones are present, almost 95% being singletons, with the ten largest covering roughly 8.1%. Source: CD8+ T cells from peripheral blood mononuclear cells, taken in the third trimester of pregnancy. These receptors were obtained from a female donor with multiple sclerosis, enrolled in a pregnancy study. Both conserved end residues are part of each CDR3.

j_gene: TRBJ2-1
v_gene: TRBV27
CDR3aa: CASQDRAHEQFF

j_gene: TRBJ2-7
v_gene: TRBV5-3
CDR3aa: CARSLETGETYEQYF

j_gene: TRBJ2-7
v_gene: TRBV27
CDR3aa: CASSHRFGRTTYEQYF

j_gene: TRBJ1-2
v_gene: TRBV7-9
CDR3aa: CASTPQETLYGYTF

j_gene: TRBJ1-2
v_gene: TRBV27
CDR3aa: CASSLSGQGGGGYTF

j_gene: TRBJ1-5
v_gene: TRBV7-9
CDR3aa: CASSFSSSGQPQHF

j_gene: TRBJ1-1
v_gene: TRBV19
CDR3aa: CASSITGGIIEAFF

j_gene: TRBJ2-1
v_gene: TRBV10-3
CDR3aa: CAISGTDATSGNEQFF

j_gene: TRBJ1-4
v_gene: TRBV15
CDR3aa: CATSSPHRGGNEKLFF

j_gene: TRBJ2-3
v_gene: TRBV10-3
CDR3aa: CAISELFKSTDTQYF

j_gene: TRBJ2-7
v_gene: TRBV5-6
CDR3aa: CASSAETSSYEQYF

j_gene: TRBJ1-1
v_gene: TRBV19
CDR3aa: CASSIGLLNTEAFF

j_gene: TRBJ2-7
v_gene: TRBV14
CDR3aa: CASSLETRAYEQYF

j_gene: TRBJ2-7
v_gene: TRBV11-2
CDR3aa: CASSSGLAGVGFPHYEQYF

j_gene: TRBJ1-1
v_gene: TRBV7-9
CDR3aa: CASSLAPGTEAFF

j_gene: TRBJ2-7
v_gene: TRBV5-5
CDR3aa: CASSLVLGGALGYEQYF

j_gene: TRBJ1-4
v_gene: TRBV4-2
CDR3aa: CASSQEWTGANEKLFF